This TCR beta chain was sequenced for a study of radiotherapy plus CTLA-4 blockade in lung cancer. General study findings and limits: The best predictor of response was reported to be early blood T cell clone dynamics, with interferon-beta.

This CDR3 has 14 residues. Deletions cut 8 bases from V and 0 bases from J, with 11 bases between. Germline loops: CDR1 MNHEY, CDR2 SVGAGI. Sequencing was performed with immunoSEQ multiplex PCR; in TCRdb, only in-frame clones are kept and a portion is missing. Here the sample spans about 80,000 clones, around 85% being singletons. This clone was observed a few times. Its target is unknown. The rearrangement joins TRBV6-5 to TRBJ1-3; D might be TRBD1 (5 bases). The TCR was taken from a human donor with non-small cell lung cancer who had a partial response to radiotherapy plus ipilimumab. The sequencing here drew on peripheral blood, taken from a patient treated with radiotherapy plus ipilimumab. CDR3 in DNA: TGTGCCAGCCAGGGAGGGAACTCTGGAAACACCATATATTTT. Translation gives CASQGGNSGNTIYF.